The 8 T cell receptor beta chains below were found in one sample sequenced in a study of cytomegalovirus exposure and HLA in healthy donors. PCR employed 60 Vbeta and 13 Jbeta primers. The table came from immunoSEQ multiplex PCR; TCRdb's copy has only in-frame clones and leaves some out. Counted here are about 50,000 clones, around 80% occurring once; the ten biggest clones make up 2% to 2.5%. The sequenced sample was PBMCs. All receptors derive from a boy aged 5-17 years in good health and CMV-seropositive.

CDR3 sequence reads: CASSRTGSYNSPLHF. For the CDR3, the DNA is TGTGCCAGCAGTCGAACGGGCTCCTATAATTCACCCCTCCACTTT. This rearrangement joins TRBV2 to TRBJ1-6; D is unresolved. The CDR3 extends over 15 amino acids. Germline assignment: CDR1 SNHLY and CDR2 FYNNEI. The germline V and J ends were trimmed by 5 bases and 0 bases, with 8 bases remaining between them.

This chain connects TRBV9 to TRBJ2-7; 8 bases align to TRBD2. Trimming cost V 8 bases and J 1 base; bases outside gene matches: 5. Per germline, CDR1 SGDLS and CDR2 YYNGEE. The CDR3 is 13 residues long. The CDR3 sequence is CASSKRGSYEQYF. CDR3 in DNA: TGTGCCAGTTCCAAGCGGGGGTCCTACGAGCAGTACTTC.

This chain uses TRBV5-1 with TRBJ2-7; D might be TRBD1 (5 bases). The CDR3 spans 16 residues. From germline, CDR1 is SGHRS and CDR2 YFSETQ. Trimming removed 1 base from V and 4 bases from J, with 18 bases in between. This chain's CDR3 is CASSLSDKVFNYEQYF. The CDR3 coding sequence is TGCGCCAGCAGCTTGTCGGACAAAGTCTTTAATTACGAGCAGTACTTC. The full variable domain, completed using reference TRBV5-1 and TRBJ2-7, is KAGVTQTPRYLIKTRGQQVTLSCSPISGHRSVSWYQQTPGQGLQFLFEYFSETQRNKGNFPGRFSGRQFSNSRSEMNVSTLELGDSALYLCASSLSDKVFNYEQYFGPGTRLTVT.

The table lists this clone with a few counts. The chain is built from TRBV29-1 and TRBJ2-1, with D possibly being TRBD2 (5 bases). CDR3 length equals 13 residues. Per germline, CDR1 SQVTM and CDR2 ANQGSEA. V dropped 2 bases and J dropped 7 bases, with 12 bases sitting between them. As DNA, the CDR3 is TGCAGCGTTGAAACCACGGGGTGGAATGAGCAGTTCTTC. This encodes CSVETTGWNEQFF.

This clone was detected only once. V is TRBV7-3 and J is TRBJ2-3; possibly TRBD2 for D (6 bases). Trimming took off 1 base at V and 0 bases at J, with 11 bases between the two ends. CDR3 length: 16 residues. Germline assignment: CDR1 SGHTA and CDR2 FQGTGA. The CDR3 DNA follows: TGTGCCAGCAGCTTAAGAGCGGGCTCTAGCACAGATACGCAGTATTTT. Protein sequence: CASSLRAGSSTDTQYF.

The V call is TRBV4-1, the J call TRBJ2-3, with 10 positions matching TRBD1. V lost 2 bases, J lost 2 bases, and 4 bases stayed unmatched. CDR1 and CDR2 from the germline V gene are MGHRA and YSYEKL. This CDR3 contains 16 residues. CDR3 region: CASSQRDRGSTDTQYF. The CDR3, as DNA: TGCGCCAGCAGCCAACGGGACAGGGGTTCCACAGATACGCAGTATTTT.

The chain recombines TRBV18 with TRBJ2-1; D is perhaps TRBD1 (5 bases). Per germline, CDR1 KGHSH and CDR2 LQKENI. Trimming removed 3 bases from V and 7 bases from J, with 19 bases in between. The CDR3 spans 16 residues. CDR3 DNA sequence: TGTGCCAGCTCACCCGTTGGGTCAGGGTTGTCGAATGAGCAGTTCTTC. Amino acid sequence: CASSPVGSGLSNEQFF. The entire variable domain, with the rest obtained from reference TRBV18 and TRBJ2-1, is as follows: NAGVMQNPRHLVRRRGQEARLRCSPMKGHSHVYWYRQLPEEGLKFMVYLQKENIIDESGMPKERFSAEFPKEGPSILRIQQVVRGDSAAYFCASSPVGSGLSNEQFFGPGTRLTVL.

This chain connects TRBV4-1 to TRBJ2-1; TRBD1 agrees at 8 bases. The CDR3 runs 16 residues. From germline, CDR1 is MGHRA and CDR2 YSYEKL. V gave up 0 bases and J gave up 4 bases; unmatched junction bases: 5. CDR3 in DNA: TGCGCCAGCAGCCAAGAAGCAGGGGGCCTTTACAATGAGCAGTTCTTC. Residues: CASSQEAGGLYNEQFF.